Listed here is a single TCR beta chain. Its antigen is as yet unknown. This sample is drawn from a study of cytomegalovirus exposure and HLA in healthy donors. Study-wide background: Researchers previously reported finding roughly 120 million unique TCR beta sequences from 150 million to 200 million T cells.

PCR involved 60 Vbeta and 13 Jbeta primers. Here immunoSEQ multiplex PCR was the method, and the copy in TCRdb shows in-frame clones only, minus some. The sample carries 95,000 to 100,000 clones, roughly three quarters recorded once. Study-wide points: Previous analysis showed most TCR beta V segments were productive about 87% or about 30% of the time. DRB1 showed the most TCR associations and HLA-C the fewest in a later analysis, as rates varied by HLA locus.

Specimen: PBMCs. This TCR was recovered from a woman between 55 and 75 years old in good health and CMV-seropositive.

CDR3 nucleotide sequence: TGTGCCAGCAGCCATACCGGGACACGCGAGCAGTACTTC. Translating gives CASSHTGTREQYF. The chain couples TRBV14 to TRBJ2-7; perhaps TRBD1 as D (6 bases). CDR1 and CDR2 (germline): SGHDN, FVKESK. V was pared by 3 bases and J by 6 bases, with 12 bases between. The CDR3 is made up of 13 amino acids. Supplemented by reference TRBV14 and TRBJ2-7, the full variable domain reads EAGVTQFPSHSVIEKGQTVTLRCDPISGHDNLYWYRRVMGKEIKFLLHFVKESKQDESGMPNNRFLAERTGGTYSTLKVQPAELEDSGVYFCASSHTGTREQYFGPGTRLTVT.